The clone carrying this T cell receptor (beta chain) was seen more than once but under ten times. The entry originates in a study of blood T cell repertoires in COVID-19. Across the whole study: COVID-19 samples, acute and convalescent, were from the United States, Italy and Spain. Sources were T cells, B-cell-depleted T cells, or PBMCs; the material itself was cDNA or gDNA.

V lost 7 bases and J lost 4; bases outside the gene matches: 6. The CDR3 sequence is 14 residues long. Germline V gene sequence: CDR1 ENHRY, CDR2 SYGVKD. Original handling: Reference gene primers were amplified, and this amplification served to estimate nucleated cell counts. Generated by immunoSEQ multiplex PCR, the TCRdb table keeps only in-frame clones and is missing some. V and J calls plus clone size are reproduced from that table; the DNA served to infer D and trimming. The table shows nearly 80,000 clones, with 84% occurring only once. The clonotype comes from a man over 45 with acute or convalescent COVID-19. The sequencing input was peripheral blood. V and J are TRBV10-3 and TRBJ2-1; 8 positions agree with TRBD2. CDR3: CAINGAGEYNEQFF. The CDR3 region has the DNA TGTGCCATCAACGGAGCGGGGGAATACAATGAGCAGTTCTTC.